These 20 T cell receptor beta chains share one sample of origin, sequenced in a study of blood T cell repertoires in COVID-19. The protocol was immunoSEQ multiplex PCR, while the TCRdb copy is restricted to in-frame clones and leaves out a portion. The sample has around 240,000 clones; about nine tenths are singletons. The sequenced sample was PBMCs or T cells enriched from blood (not recorded which). These receptor sequences come from a man aged 45-65 years who had been exposed to COVID-19.

The J gene is TRBJ1-6, the V gene TRBV29-1, with TRBD1 matching over 7 bases. Germline CDR1 SQVTM, CDR2 ANQGSEA. J gave up 5 bases and V 7 bases, and 5 bases lay outside the gene matches. There are 13 residues in the CDR3. The CDR3 here is CSARQGNNSPLHF. The CDR3 DNA is TGCAGCGCCAGACAGGGAAATAATTCACCCCTCCACTTT.

In the case of this clone: The sample has other DNA sequences that encode this CDR3 too. The CDR3 here is CASSHGGLNSPLHF. CDR3 sequence (DNA): TGTGCCAGCAGCCACGGGGGACTCAATTCACCCCTCCACTTT. V is TRBV3-1 (or the pseudogene TRBV3-2) and J is TRBJ1-6; possible D gene TRBD1, 5 bases. CDR1 LGHDT and CDR2 YNNKEL come from the germline V gene (reference sequence). The germline V and J ends were trimmed by 3 bases and 7 bases, with 10 bases remaining between them. This CDR3 has 14 amino acids.

V is TRBV2 and J is TRBJ2-7; 8 nucleotides agree with TRBD1. The CDR3 sequence is 16 residues long. The J segment lost 2 bases and the V segment lost 1 base, leaving 7 bases of the junction unmatched. Germline CDR1 is SNHLY and CDR2 is FYNNEI. Here the CDR3 reads CASSEVPGQETYEQYV. CDR3 DNA sequence: TGTGCCAGCAGTGAAGTCCCGGGACAGGAAACCTACGAGCAGTACGTC.

V gene TRBV11-2 combines with J gene TRBJ1-5; D not resolved. The CDR3 runs to 12 residues. Germline values: CDR1 SGHAT, CDR2 FQNNGV. Trimming pared 3 bases from V and 8 bases from J, leaving 8 bases between. CDR3 bases: TGTGCCAGCAGCTTCTTACGAGAGCCCCAGCATTTT. It translates to CASSFLREPQHF. Variable domain in full (rest from reference TRBV11-2 and TRBJ1-5): EAGVAQSPRYKIIEKRQSVAFWCNPISGHATLYWYQQILGQGPKLLIQFQNNGVVDDSQLPKDRFSAERLKGVDSTLKIQPAKLEDSAVYLCASSFLREPQHFGDGTRLSIL.

The rearrangement links TRBV6-5 to TRBJ1-1; tentatively, D is TRBD1 (6 bases). Trimming removed 8 bases from V and 6 bases from J, with 16 bases in between. The CDR3 is made up of 13 amino acids. Germline loops: CDR1 MNHEY, CDR2 SVGAGI. The DNA for the CDR3 is TGTGCCAGCCAAGGGGGACAATGGGCTGAAGCTTTCTTT. It yields the protein CASQGGQWAEAFF.

The chain combines TRBV7-3 with TRBJ2-1; 10 bases match TRBD2. Losses at the gene ends were 3 bases for V and 2 bases for J; bases not matched to a gene: 4. Germline loops: CDR1 SGHTA, CDR2 FQGTGA. The CDR3 runs 16 residues. The CDR3 DNA sequence: TGTGCCAGCAGCTTCCTAGCGGGGGCCGCCTACAATGAGCAGTTCTTC. Encoded protein: CASSFLAGAAYNEQFF.

The V and J genes are TRBV5-4 and TRBJ1-2; TRBD1 agrees at 7 bases. This CDR3 has 16 amino acids. With 0 bases clipped from V and 5 bases from J, the junction kept 10 bases outside the gene matches. In germline, CDR1 is SGHNT, CDR2 YYREEE (reference sequence). The CDR3 DNA reads TGTGCCAGCAGCTTGGCCATGGGACAGTCTAGTTATGGCTACACCTTC. This gives the protein CASSLAMGQSSYGYTF.

The chain links TRBV19 to TRBJ2-1, with TRBD2 matching over 8 bases. CDR3 size: 16 residues. The V gene end was trimmed by 5 bases and the J gene end by 0 bases; junction bases not matched to a gene: 6. Germline V gene lookup returns CDR1 LNHDA and CDR2 SQIVND (reference sequence). This CDR3 reads CASSSLADSSYNEQFF. For the CDR3, the DNA is TGTGCCAGTAGTTCACTAGCGGATAGCTCCTACAATGAGCAGTTCTTC.

This clone was seen once. The chain links TRBV5-1 to TRBJ2-1; no clear D. Germline loops: CDR1 SGHRS, CDR2 YFSETQ. V was pared by 4 bases and J by 0 bases, with 14 bases between. The CDR3 sequence is 16 residues long. In DNA, the CDR3 is TGCGCCAGCAGCCCCGCCCCACAGAGCTCCTACAATGAGCAGTTCTTC. Encoded protein: CASSPAPQSSYNEQFF.

This clone appeared once. The CDR3 protein is CASSQPGPGVEAFF. The CDR3, as DNA: TGTGCCAGCAGCCAGCCGGGACCGGGGGTTGAAGCTTTCTTT. The J gene is TRBJ1-1, the V gene TRBV3-1 (or the pseudogene TRBV3-2), with D tentatively TRBD1 (5 bases). This CDR3 comprises 14 residues. V lost 3 bases and J 7 bases, leaving 15 bases between the germline ends. In germline, CDR1 is LGHDT, CDR2 YNNKEL (reference sequence).

The chain couples TRBV3-1 (or the pseudogene TRBV3-2) to TRBJ2-3; tentatively, D is TRBD2 (6 bases). The V and J ends lost 1 base and 9 bases respectively, with 14 bases between them. CDR1 and CDR2 from the germline V gene are LGHDT and YNNKEL (reference sequence). There are 14 residues in the CDR3. The CDR3 sequence: CASSQVDRELTQYF. DNA of the CDR3: TGTGCCAGCAGCCAAGTAGACCGGGAGTTGACGCAGTATTTT.

The V gene is TRBV7-2, the J gene TRBJ1-3, with a possible D match to TRBD1 (6 bases). This CDR3 comprises 16 residues. CDR1 is SGHTA and CDR2 is FQGNSA in the germline V gene. V lost 6 bases and J 0 bases, leaving 15 bases between the germline ends. The CDR3 region is CASSWTTGFSGNTIYF. Written as DNA, the CDR3 is TGTGCCAGCAGTTGGACGACAGGTTTCTCTGGAAACACCATATATTTT. Full variable domain (remainder filled in from reference TRBV7-2 and TRBJ1-3): GAGVSQSPSNKVTEKGKDVELRCDPISGHTALYWYRQSLGQGLEFLIYFQGNSAPDKSGLPSDRFSAERTGGSVSTLTIQRTQQEDSAVYLCASSWTTGFSGNTIYFGEGSWLTVV.

V usage is TRBV27 and J usage is TRBJ2-1; 12 nucleotides align to TRBD2. From germline, CDR1 is MNHEY and CDR2 SMNVEV (reference sequence). The CDR3 is made up of 16 amino acids. J was trimmed by 3 bases and V by 8 bases; bases with no gene match: 8. For the CDR3, the DNA is TGTGCCAGCGGGACTAGCGGGTACATGAGCTACAATGAGCAGTTCTTC. As protein: CASGTSGYMSYNEQFF.

The gene calls are TRBV20-1 and TRBJ1-4, with a possible D match to TRBD1 (5 bases). Germline CDR1 is DFQATT and CDR2 is SNEGSKA (reference sequence). Deletions cut 3 bases from V and 5 bases from J, with 16 bases between. The CDR3 has 15 residues. CDR3 coding DNA: TGCAGTGCTAGTGATCGGGGGGAATGGAATGAAAAACTGTTTTTT. Translation: CSASDRGEWNEKLFF.

The chain has TRBV28 and TRBJ1-5; D gene ambiguous. The germline V gene encodes CDR1 MDHEN and CDR2 SYDVKM. This CDR3 comprises 12 residues. V was trimmed by 10 bases and J by 5 bases, leaving 12 bases between them. CDR3 amino acids: CATRWTHQPQHF. CDR3 nucleotide sequence: TGTGCCACCCGCTGGACTCATCAGCCCCAGCATTTT.

This chain connects TRBV2 to TRBJ1-1, with a tentative D call TRBD1 (6 bases). Trimming pared 8 bases from V and 2 bases from J, leaving 12 bases between. The CDR3 spans 13 residues. CDR1 and CDR2 from the germline V gene are SNHLY and FYNNEI. CDR3 region: CASGTGYNTEAFF. The CDR3 DNA is TGTGCCAGCGGCACAGGGTACAACACTGAAGCTTTCTTT. Full variable domain (rest looked up from reference TRBV2 and TRBJ1-1): EPEVTQTPSHQVTQMGQEVILRCVPISNHLYFYWYRQILGQKVEFLVSFYNNEISEKSEIFDDQFSVERPDGSNFTLKIRSTKLEDSAMYFCASGTGYNTEAFFGQGTRLTVV.

The chain combines TRBV2 with TRBJ1-5; D is unresolved. Germline lookup yields CDR1 SNHLY and CDR2 FYNNEI. The CDR3 loop spans 12 amino acids. Between the trimmed V and J ends, which lost 4 bases and 6 bases, there was a span of 7 bases. The CDR3 loop is CASSARGQPQHF. Here the CDR3 DNA reads TGTGCCAGCAGTGCACGGGGTCAGCCCCAGCATTTT.

V and J are TRBV28 and TRBJ1-2; unclear D gene. The CDR3 sequence is 14 residues long. Looked up from germline, CDR1 is MDHEN and CDR2 is SYDVKM. Deletions cut 2 bases from V and 5 bases from J, with 12 bases between. In DNA form, the CDR3 reads TGTGCCAGCAGTTTAAATGGGCAGATATATGGCTACACCTTC. Residues: CASSLNGQIYGYTF.

The CDR3 spells CATSRDPARSSGETQYF. In nucleotides, the CDR3 is TGTGCCACCAGCAGAGATCCGGCCAGAAGTTCCGGGGAGACCCAGTACTTC. The V gene is TRBV15, the J gene TRBJ2-5, with D hard to call. This CDR3 has 17 residues. The V end lost 0 bases, the J end lost 5 bases, and 19 bases lay between the germline ends. The germline CDR1 and CDR2 sequences are LNHNV and YYDKDF (reference sequence).

V gene TRBV5-4 combines with J gene TRBJ2-2; D ambiguous. The V end was cut by 0 bases, the J end by 0 bases, with 6 bases between. The CDR3 has 15 amino acids. Germline V gene sequence: CDR1 SGHNT, CDR2 YYREEE (reference sequence). CDR3 region: CASSLGQTNTGELFF. In DNA, the CDR3 is TGTGCCAGCAGCTTGGGTCAGACGAACACCGGGGAGCTGTTTTTT.